Listed below are T cell receptor beta chains from one sample, sequenced in a study of shared clonotypes between healthy human individuals. Sequencing was performed with immunoSEQ multiplex PCR; in TCRdb, only in-frame clones are kept and a portion is missing. This sample has millions of clones, with about 92% found just once. Sequencing input: naive CD8+ T cells from PBMCs. These receptors were obtained from a man younger than 35 in good health. Some clones in this sample may be carry-over from other donors' samples. The CDR3 runs from the conserved cysteine through the conserved F or W. The D gene is left open where the match is weak. Size is stated for part of the rows, as once, few or many counts, or as a class when the clone is expanded.

d_gene | j_gene | abundance | v_gene | CDR3aa | CDR3nt
TRBD2 | TRBJ2-3 | . | TRBV29-1 | CSAGGGSDTQYF | TGCAGCGCTGGGGGGGGATCAGATACGCAGTATTTT
TRBD1 | TRBJ2-2 | . | TRBV28 | CASSARTGVTGELFF | TGTGCCAGCAGTGCACGGACAGGGGTCACCGGGGAGCTGTTTTTT
. | TRBJ1-5 | . | TRBV27 | CASSLRGNQPQHF | TGTGCCAGCAGTTTGCGGGGTAATCAGCCCCAGCATTTT
. | TRBJ2-1 | . | TRBV29-1 | CSVQARSYNEQFF | TGCAGCGTTCAAGCGCGCTCCTACAATGAGCAGTTCTTC
TRBD2 | TRBJ2-3 | . | TRBV5-4 | CASSAELAGGADTQYF | TGTGCCAGCAGCGCCGAGTTGGCGGGAGGGGCAGATACGCAGTATTTT
. | TRBJ2-7 | . | TRBV7-6 | CASSYYRDAGRYEQYF | TGTGCCAGCAGCTACTACCGGGACGCGGGTCGGTACGAGCAGTACTTC
TRBD2 | TRBJ2-1 | . | TRBV7-9 | CASSLAGGPYNEQFF | TGTGCCAGCAGCTTGGCGGGAGGGCCCTACAATGAGCAGTTCTTC
. | TRBJ2-2 | . | TRBV30 | CAWSGSSAGELFF | TGTGCCTGGAGTGGGAGTTCGGCCGGGGAGCTGTTTTTT
. | TRBJ1-5 | . | TRBV4-1 | CASSQVVGNKDQPQHF | TGCGCCAGCAGCCAAGTGGTGGGGAACAAGGATCAGCCCCAGCATTTT
. | TRBJ1-4 | . | TRBV6-5 | CASSYRVGEKLFF | TGTGCCAGCAGTTACAGGGTCGGAGAAAAACTGTTTTTT
. | TRBJ2-1 | . | TRBV21-1 | CASSKLRRDEQFF | TGTGCCAGCAGCAAATTAAGGAGAGATGAGCAGTTCTTC
. | TRBJ2-7 | . | TRBV27 | CASSPRGGSVDEQYF | TGTGCCAGCAGTCCAAGGGGGGGAAGTGTCGACGAGCAGTACTTC
TRBD1 | TRBJ1-5 | . | TRBV6-1 | CAVGGQGFNQPQHF | TGTGCCGTTGGGGGACAGGGGTTCAATCAGCCCCAGCATTTT
. | TRBJ2-7 | . | TRBV29-1 | CSVGEGILYEQYF | TGCAGCGTTGGCGAGGGGATTCTGTACGAGCAGTACTTC
. | TRBJ2-3 | . | TRBV5-5 | CASSLRRGTDTQYF | TGTGCCAGCAGCTTGCGGCGGGGCACAGATACGCAGTATTTT
. | TRBJ2-4 | . | TRBV12-1 | CASSFGGLNIQYF | TGTGCCAGCAGCTTTGGGGGTTTAAACATTCAGTACTTC
. | TRBJ1-2 | once | TRBV7-9 | CASSLGPTDSGYTF | TGTGCCAGCAGCTTAGGCCCGACGGACAGTGGCTACACCTTC
. | TRBJ2-1 | . | TRBV27 | CASSAEAYNEQFF | TGTGCCAGCAGTGCTGAGGCCTACAATGAGCAGTTCTTC
. | TRBJ2-7 | . | TRBV6-1 | CASSPRKGGSYEQYF | TGTGCCAGCAGTCCCCGGAAGGGGGGTTCCTACGAGCAGTACTTC
TRBD1 | TRBJ2-7 | . | TRBV2 | CASRNRDSYEQYF | TGTGCCAGCAGAAACCGGGACAGCTACGAGCAGTACTTC
. | TRBJ1-5 | . | TRBV7-2 | CASSLNFSPYSNQPQHF | TGTGCCAGCAGCTTAAATTTCTCACCCTATAGCAATCAGCCCCAGCATTTT
. | TRBJ2-7 | . | TRBV27 | CASSLSKGRSEQYF | TGTGCCAGCAGTTTATCGAAAGGCAGGAGCGAGCAGTACTTC
TRBD2 | TRBJ2-3 | . | TRBV10-1 | CASSEFAGARTDTQYF | TGCGCCAGCAGTGAGTTTGCGGGAGCGAGAACAGATACGCAGTATTTT
. | TRBJ2-3 | . | TRBV27 | CASWTSASTDTQYF | TGTGCCAGCTGGACTTCCGCTAGCACAGATACGCAGTATTTT
. | TRBJ2-3 | . | TRBV28 | CASSLTGEGSTDTQYF | TGTGCCAGCAGCTTGACAGGGGAGGGGAGCACAGATACGCAGTATTTT
. | TRBJ2-5 | . | TRBV7-9 | CASSPDLVQETQYF | TGTGCCAGCAGCCCAGACTTAGTACAAGAGACCCAGTACTTC
. | TRBJ2-7 | . | TRBV10-2 | CASSGRSSYEQYF | TGCGCCAGCAGTGGACGGTCGTCCTACGAGCAGTACTTC
. | TRBJ2-5 | once | TRBV18 | CASSPKSGLPYQETQYF | TGTGCCAGCTCACCGAAGTCAGGGCTGCCGTACCAAGAGACCCAGTACTTC
TRBD1 | TRBJ2-7 | once | TRBV5-1 | CASSWGTGGPNEQYF | TGCGCCAGCAGCTGGGGGACAGGGGGCCCCAACGAGCAGTACTTC
TRBD2 | TRBJ2-7 | . | TRBV11-2 | CASSLSSGRAYEQYF | TGTGCCAGCAGCCTTTCTAGCGGGAGGGCCTACGAGCAGTACTTC